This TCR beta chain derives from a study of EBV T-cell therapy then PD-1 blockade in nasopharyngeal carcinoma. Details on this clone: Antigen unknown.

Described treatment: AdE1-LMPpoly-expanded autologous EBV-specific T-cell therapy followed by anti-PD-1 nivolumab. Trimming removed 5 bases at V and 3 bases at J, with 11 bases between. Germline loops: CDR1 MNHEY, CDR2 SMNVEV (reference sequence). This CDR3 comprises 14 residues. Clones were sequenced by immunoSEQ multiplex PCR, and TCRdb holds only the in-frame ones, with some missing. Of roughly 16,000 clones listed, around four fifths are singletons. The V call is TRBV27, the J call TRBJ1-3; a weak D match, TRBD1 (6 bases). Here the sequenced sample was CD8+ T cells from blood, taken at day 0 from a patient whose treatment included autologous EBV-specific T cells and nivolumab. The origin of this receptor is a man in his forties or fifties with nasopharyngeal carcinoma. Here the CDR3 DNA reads TGTGCCAGCAGTCCCACAGGGCTTGGAAACACCATATATTTT. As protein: CASSPTGLGNTIYF.